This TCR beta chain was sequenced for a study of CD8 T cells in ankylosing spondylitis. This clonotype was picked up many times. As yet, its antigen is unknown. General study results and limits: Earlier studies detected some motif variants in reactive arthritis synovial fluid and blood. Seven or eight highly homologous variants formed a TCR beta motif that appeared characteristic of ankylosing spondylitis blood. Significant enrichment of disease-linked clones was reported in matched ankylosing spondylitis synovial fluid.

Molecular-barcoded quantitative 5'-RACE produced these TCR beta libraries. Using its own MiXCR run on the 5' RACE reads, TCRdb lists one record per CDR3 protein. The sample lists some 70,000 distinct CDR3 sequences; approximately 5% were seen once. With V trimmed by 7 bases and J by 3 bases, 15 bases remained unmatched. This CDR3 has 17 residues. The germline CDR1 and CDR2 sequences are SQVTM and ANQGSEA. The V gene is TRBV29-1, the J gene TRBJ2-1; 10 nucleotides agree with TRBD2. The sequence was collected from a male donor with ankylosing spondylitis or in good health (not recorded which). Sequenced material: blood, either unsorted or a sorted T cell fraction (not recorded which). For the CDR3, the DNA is TGCAGCGCAACTCAAAGGGGGCTAGCGGGGGTCTACAATGAGCAGTTCTTC. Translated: CSATQRGLAGVYNEQFF.